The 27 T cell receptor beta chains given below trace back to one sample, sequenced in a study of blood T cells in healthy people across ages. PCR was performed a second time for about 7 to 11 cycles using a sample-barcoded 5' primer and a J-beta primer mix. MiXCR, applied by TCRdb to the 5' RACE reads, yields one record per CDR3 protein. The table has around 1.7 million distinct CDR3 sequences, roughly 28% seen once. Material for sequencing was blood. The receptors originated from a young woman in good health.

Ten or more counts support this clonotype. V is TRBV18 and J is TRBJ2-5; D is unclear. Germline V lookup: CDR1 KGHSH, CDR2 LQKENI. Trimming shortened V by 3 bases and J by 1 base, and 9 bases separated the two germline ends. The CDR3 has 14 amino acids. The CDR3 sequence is CASSPLNSQETQYF. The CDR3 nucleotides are TGTGCCAGCTCACCCTTGAACTCCCAAGAGACCCAGTACTTC.

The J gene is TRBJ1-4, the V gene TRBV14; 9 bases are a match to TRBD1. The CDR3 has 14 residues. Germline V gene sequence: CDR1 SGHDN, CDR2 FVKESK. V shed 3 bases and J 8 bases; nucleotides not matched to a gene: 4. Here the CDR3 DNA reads TGTGCCAGCAGCCAGACGACAGGGGGAGAAAAACTGTTTTTT. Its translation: CASSQTTGGEKLFF.

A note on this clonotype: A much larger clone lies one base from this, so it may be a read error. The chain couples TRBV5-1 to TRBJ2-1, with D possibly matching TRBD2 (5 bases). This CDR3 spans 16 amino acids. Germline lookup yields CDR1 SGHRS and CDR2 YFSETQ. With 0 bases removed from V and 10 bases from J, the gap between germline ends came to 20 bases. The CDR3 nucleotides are TGCGCCAGCAGCTTGGAGAGTAGCGTGGTAGGAAACGAGCAGTTCTTC. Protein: CASSLESSVVGNEQFF.

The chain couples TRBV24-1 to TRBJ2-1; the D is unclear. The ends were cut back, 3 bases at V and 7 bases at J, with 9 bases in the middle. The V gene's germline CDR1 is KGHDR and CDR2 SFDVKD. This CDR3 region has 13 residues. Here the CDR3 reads CATSDGRGNEQFF. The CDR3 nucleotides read TGTGCCACCAGTGATGGGCGAGGAAATGAGCAGTTCTTC.

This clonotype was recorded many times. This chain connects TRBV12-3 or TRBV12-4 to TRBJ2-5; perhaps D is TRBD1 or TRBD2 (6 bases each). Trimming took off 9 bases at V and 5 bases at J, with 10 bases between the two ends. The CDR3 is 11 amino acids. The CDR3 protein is CASGGQETQYF. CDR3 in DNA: TGTGCCAGTGGGGGGCAGGAGACCCAGTACTTC.

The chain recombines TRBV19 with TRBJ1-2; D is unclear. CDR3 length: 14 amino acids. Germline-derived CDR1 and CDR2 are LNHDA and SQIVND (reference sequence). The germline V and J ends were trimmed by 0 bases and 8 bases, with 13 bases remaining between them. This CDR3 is CASSIEGFPEGYTF. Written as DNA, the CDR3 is TGTGCCAGTAGTATAGAGGGCTTCCCGGAAGGCTACACCTTC.

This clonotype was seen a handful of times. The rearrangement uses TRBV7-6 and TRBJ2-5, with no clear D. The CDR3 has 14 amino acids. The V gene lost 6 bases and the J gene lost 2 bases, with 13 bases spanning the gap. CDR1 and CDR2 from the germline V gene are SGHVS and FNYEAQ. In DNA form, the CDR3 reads TGTGCCAGCAGTCAGGATCGGATACAAGAGACCCAGTACTTC. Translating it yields CASSQDRIQETQYF.

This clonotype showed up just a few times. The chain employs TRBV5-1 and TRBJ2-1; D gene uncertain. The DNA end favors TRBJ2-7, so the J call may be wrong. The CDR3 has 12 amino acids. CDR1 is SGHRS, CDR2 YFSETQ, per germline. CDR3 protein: CASSYEYNEQYF. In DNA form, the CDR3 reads TGCGCCAGCAGTTATGAATACAATGAGCAGTACTTC.

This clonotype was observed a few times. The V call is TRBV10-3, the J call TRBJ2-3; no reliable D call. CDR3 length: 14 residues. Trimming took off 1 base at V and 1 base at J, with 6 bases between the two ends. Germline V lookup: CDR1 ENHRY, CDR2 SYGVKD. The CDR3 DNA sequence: TGTGCCATCAGTGAGTATTTGGGCACAGATACGCAGTATTTT. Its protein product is CAISEYLGTDTQYF.

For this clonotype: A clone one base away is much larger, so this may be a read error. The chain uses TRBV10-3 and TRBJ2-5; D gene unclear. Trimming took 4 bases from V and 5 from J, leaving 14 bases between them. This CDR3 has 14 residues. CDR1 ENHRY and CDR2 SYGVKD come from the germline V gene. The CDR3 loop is CAISGFGVVETQYF. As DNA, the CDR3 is TGTGCCATCAGTGGATTTGGAGTGGTGGAGACCCAGTACTTC.

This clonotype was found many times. The CDR3, as DNA: TGTGCCAGCAGCTTTCCCCTAGCGGGAGGAGGGTCTGGGTACAATGAGCAGTTCTTC. Translation gives CASSFPLAGGGSGYNEQFF. The chain employs TRBV7-9 and TRBJ2-1; 11 bases line up with TRBD2. The V segment lost 3 bases and the J segment 4 bases; nucleotides outside the gene matches: 14. This CDR3 has 19 amino acids. From germline, CDR1 is SEHNR and CDR2 FQNEAQ (reference sequence).

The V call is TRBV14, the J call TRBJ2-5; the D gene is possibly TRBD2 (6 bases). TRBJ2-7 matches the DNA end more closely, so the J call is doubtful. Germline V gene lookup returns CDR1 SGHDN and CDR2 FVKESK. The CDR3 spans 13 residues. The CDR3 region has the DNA TGTGCCAGCGGCGGGACGAGAAACTACGAGCAGTACTTC. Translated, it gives CASGGTRNYEQYF.

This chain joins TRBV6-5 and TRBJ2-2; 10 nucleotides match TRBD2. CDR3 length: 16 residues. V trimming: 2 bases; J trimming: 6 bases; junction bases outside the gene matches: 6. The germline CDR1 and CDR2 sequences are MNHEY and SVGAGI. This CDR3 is CASSYLSGGVAGELFF. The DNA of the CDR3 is TGTGCCAGCAGTTACCTGAGCGGGGGGGTTGCCGGGGAGCTGTTTTTT.

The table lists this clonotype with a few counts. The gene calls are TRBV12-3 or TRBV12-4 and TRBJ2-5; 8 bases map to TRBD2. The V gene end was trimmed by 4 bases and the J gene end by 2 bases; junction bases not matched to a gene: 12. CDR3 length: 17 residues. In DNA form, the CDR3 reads TGTGCCAGCAGTTCGTGGAGCGGGGGAGGCCTGCAAGAGACCCAGTACTTC. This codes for CASSSWSGGGLQETQYF.

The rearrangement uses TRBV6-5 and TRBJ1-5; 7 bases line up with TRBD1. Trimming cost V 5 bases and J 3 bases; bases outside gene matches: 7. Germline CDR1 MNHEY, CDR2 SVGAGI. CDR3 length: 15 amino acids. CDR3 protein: CASSQDRSDNQPQHF. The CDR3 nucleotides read TGTGCCAGCAGTCAGGACAGGAGTGACAATCAGCCCCAGCATTTT.

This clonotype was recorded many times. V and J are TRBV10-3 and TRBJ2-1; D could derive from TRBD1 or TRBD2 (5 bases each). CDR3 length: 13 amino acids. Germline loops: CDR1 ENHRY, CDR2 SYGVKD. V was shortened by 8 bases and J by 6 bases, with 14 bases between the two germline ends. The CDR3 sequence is CAIRPGTGNEQFF. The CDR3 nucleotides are TGTGCCATCCGCCCAGGGACCGGCAATGAGCAGTTCTTC.

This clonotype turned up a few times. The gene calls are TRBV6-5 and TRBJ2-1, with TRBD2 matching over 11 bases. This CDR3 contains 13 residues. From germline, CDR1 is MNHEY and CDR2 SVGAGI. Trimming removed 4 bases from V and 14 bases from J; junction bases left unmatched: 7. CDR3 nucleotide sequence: TGTGCCAGCAGTTTATTAGCGGGAGGGCGGGAGTTCTTC. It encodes CASSLLAGGREFF.

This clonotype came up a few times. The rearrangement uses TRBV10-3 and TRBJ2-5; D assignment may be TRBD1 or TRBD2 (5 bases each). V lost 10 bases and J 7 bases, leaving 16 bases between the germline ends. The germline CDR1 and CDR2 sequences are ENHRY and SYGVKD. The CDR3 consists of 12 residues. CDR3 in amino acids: CATRTAGATQYF. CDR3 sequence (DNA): TGTGCCACACGGACGGCCGGGGCGACCCAGTACTTC.

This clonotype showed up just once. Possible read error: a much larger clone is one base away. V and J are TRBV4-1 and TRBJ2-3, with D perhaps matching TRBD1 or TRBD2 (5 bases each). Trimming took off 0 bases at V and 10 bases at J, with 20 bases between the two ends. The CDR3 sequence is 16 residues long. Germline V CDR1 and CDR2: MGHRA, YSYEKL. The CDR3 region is CASSQDNVGTRGAQYF. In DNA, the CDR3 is TGCGCCAGCAGCCAAGATAACGTCGGGACGAGAGGTGCGCAGTATTTT.

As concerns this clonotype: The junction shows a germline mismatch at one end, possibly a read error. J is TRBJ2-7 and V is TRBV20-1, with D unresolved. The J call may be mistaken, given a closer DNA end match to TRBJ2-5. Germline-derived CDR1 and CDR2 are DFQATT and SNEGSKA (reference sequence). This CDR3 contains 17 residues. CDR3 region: CGARDPLSSRAEETQYF. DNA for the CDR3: TGCGGTGCTAGAGATCCTCTCAGTTCGCGAGCTGAAGAGACCCAGTACTTC.

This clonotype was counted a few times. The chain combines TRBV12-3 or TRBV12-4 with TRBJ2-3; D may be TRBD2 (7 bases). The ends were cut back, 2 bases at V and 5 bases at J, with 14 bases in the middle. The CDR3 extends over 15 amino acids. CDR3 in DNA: TGTGCCAGCAGTTTATCCGCGGGGGCGCAAGATACGCAGTATTTT. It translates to CASSLSAGAQDTQYF.

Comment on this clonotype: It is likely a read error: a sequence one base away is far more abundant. CDR3 in amino acids: CASSSDYNERFF. DNA for the CDR3: TGTGCCAGCAGCTCCGACTACAATGAGCGGTTCTTC. The chain employs TRBV7-2 and TRBJ2-1; a possible D gene is TRBD2 (5 bases). Germline V gene lookup returns CDR1 SGHTA and CDR2 FQGNSA. The CDR3 has 12 amino acids.

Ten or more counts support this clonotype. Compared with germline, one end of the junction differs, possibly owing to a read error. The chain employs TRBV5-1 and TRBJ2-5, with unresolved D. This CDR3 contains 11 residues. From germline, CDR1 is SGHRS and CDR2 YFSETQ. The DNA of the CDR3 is TGTGCCAGCCGGGCTCAGGAGACCCAGTACTTC. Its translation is CASRAQETQYF.

CDR3: CASSSTGSLYGYTF. The CDR3, as DNA: TGTGCCAGCAGCAGCACCGGGAGTCTCTATGGCTACACCTTC. The rearrangement links TRBV12-3 or TRBV12-4 to TRBJ1-2; D unresolved. The CDR3 consists of 14 residues. The germline V and J ends were trimmed by 6 bases and 4 bases, with 15 bases remaining between them.

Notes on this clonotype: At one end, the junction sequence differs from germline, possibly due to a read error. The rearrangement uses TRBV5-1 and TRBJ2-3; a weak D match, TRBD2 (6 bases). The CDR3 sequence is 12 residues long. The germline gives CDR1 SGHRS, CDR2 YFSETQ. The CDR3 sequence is CASKEGTRSQYF. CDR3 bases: TGTGCCAGCAAGGAGGGCACCAGATCGCAGTATTTT.

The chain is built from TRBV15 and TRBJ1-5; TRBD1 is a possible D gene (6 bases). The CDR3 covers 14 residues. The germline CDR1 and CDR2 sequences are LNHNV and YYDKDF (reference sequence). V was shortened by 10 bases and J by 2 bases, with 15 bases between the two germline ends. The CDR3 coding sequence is TGTGCCATTTCCACAGGGTCCCGCAATCAGCCCCAGCATTTT. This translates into CAISTGSRNQPQHF. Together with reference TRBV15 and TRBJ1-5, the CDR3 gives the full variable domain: DAMVIQNPRYQVTQFGKPVTLSCSQTLNHNVMYWYQQKSSQAPKLLFHYYDKDFNNEADTPDNFQSRRPNTSFCFLDIRSPGLGDTAMYLCAISTGSRNQPQHFGDGTRLSIL.

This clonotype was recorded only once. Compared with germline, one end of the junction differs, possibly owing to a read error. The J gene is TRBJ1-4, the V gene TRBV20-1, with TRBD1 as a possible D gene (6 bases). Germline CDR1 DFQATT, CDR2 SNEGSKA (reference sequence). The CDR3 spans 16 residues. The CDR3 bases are TGCAGTGCCTCGGTCCCTAGGGGGTCATCTAATGAAAAACGGTTTTTT. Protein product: CSASVPRGSSNEKRFF.